Below are 18 T cell receptor beta chains sequenced from a single sample in a study of somatic mutations in cytotoxic T cells in rheumatoid arthritis. Generated by immunoSEQ multiplex PCR, the TCRdb table keeps only in-frame clones and is missing some. This table holds fewer than 20,000 clones, around 67% found once. Sequencing used CD8+ T cells sorted from blood. The source is an adult with rheumatoid arthritis.

There are a few counts of this clone. The chain is built from TRBV6-5 and TRBJ1-1, with D uncertain. Germline CDR1 reads MNHEY; CDR2 reads SVGAGI. The V end was cut by 0 bases, the J end by 3 bases, with 5 bases between. The CDR3 is made up of 13 amino acids. The CDR3 bases are TGTGCCAGCAGTTACTCGGGTCACACTGAAGCTTTCTTT. Its protein product is CASSYSGHTEAFF.

The V and J genes are TRBV28 and TRBJ2-3; D may be TRBD1 (6 bases). Germline-derived CDR1 and CDR2 are MDHEN and SYDVKM. The CDR3 spans 14 residues. V lost 6 bases and J 1 base, leaving 11 bases between the germline ends. The CDR3 spells CASREGVGTDTQYF. DNA for the CDR3: TGTGCCAGCAGAGAGGGGGTTGGCACAGATACGCAGTATTTT.

CDR3 coding DNA: TGTGCCAGCAGCTTAGTCCCCACCAATGAGCAGTTCTTC. Protein sequence: CASSLVPTNEQFF. This chain uses TRBV11-2 with TRBJ2-1, with no clear D. The CDR3 sequence is 13 residues long. V lost 1 base and J lost 6, with 7 bases in between. Per germline, CDR1 SGHAT and CDR2 FQNNGV.

The V gene is TRBV5-1, the J gene TRBJ2-5; D uncertain. CDR1 and CDR2 (germline): SGHRS, YFSETQ. The CDR3 runs to 11 residues. V lost 0 bases and J 7 bases, leaving 4 bases between the germline ends. CDR3 protein: CASSLEGTQYF. DNA of the CDR3: TGCGCCAGCAGCTTGGAGGGGACCCAGTACTTC.

The V call is TRBV11-2, the J call TRBJ1-1; D is ambiguous. Germline CDR1 and CDR2: SGHAT and FQNNGV. This CDR3 spans 12 amino acids. Trimming removed 1 base from V and 7 bases from J, with 7 bases in between. DNA for the CDR3: TGTGCCAGCAGCTTAGTAGGCAGTGAAGCTTTCTTT. The encoded protein is CASSLVGSEAFF.

Remarks on this clone: This same CDR3 is encoded by further DNA sequences in the sample. The chain links TRBV6-5 to TRBJ1-1; perhaps TRBD1 as D (6 bases). CDR1 is MNHEY and CDR2 is SVGAGI in the germline V gene. The CDR3 consists of 15 residues. V was clipped by 2 bases and J by 0 bases, with 10 bases between them. The CDR3 region has the DNA TGTGCCAGCAGTTACCCTGGACAGCTGAACACTGAAGCTTTCTTT. Translation: CASSYPGQLNTEAFF.

The chain carries TRBV5-1 and TRBJ2-5; D unclear. This CDR3 comprises 15 residues. Germline V gives CDR1 SGHRS, CDR2 YFSETQ. Between the trimmed V and J ends, which lost 1 base and 5 bases, there was a span of 15 bases. CDR3 sequence: CASSLPSSPAETQYF. CDR3 sequence (DNA): TGCGCCAGCAGCTTGCCATCTTCCCCGGCGGAGACCCAGTACTTC.

This clone was found a few times. CDR3 sequence: CASSATGQRNTIYF. In DNA, the CDR3 is TGTGCCAGCAGCGCCACTGGACAACGAAACACCATATATTTT. The V gene is TRBV9, the J gene TRBJ1-3; D is possibly TRBD1 (5 bases). Germline-derived CDR1 and CDR2 are SGDLS and YYNGEE. V was clipped by 3 bases and J by 5 bases, with 12 bases between them. This CDR3 has 14 residues.

The V and J genes are TRBV7-9 and TRBJ1-4, with D tentatively TRBD1 (5 bases). V was trimmed by 4 bases and J by 6 bases, leaving 15 bases between them. Per germline, CDR1 SEHNR and CDR2 FQNEAQ (reference sequence). This CDR3 region has 15 residues. CDR3 in amino acids: CASSYGGGEDEKLFF. In DNA form, the CDR3 reads TGTGCCAGCAGCTACGGCGGGGGAGAGGATGAAAAACTGTTTTTT.

The chain combines TRBV9 with TRBJ1-3, with D perhaps matching TRBD1 (6 bases). V lost 0 bases, J lost 3 bases, and 10 bases lay in between. CDR1 is SGDLS and CDR2 is YYNGEE in the germline V gene. This CDR3 contains 15 residues. The CDR3 sequence is CASSVDQGFGNTIYF. DNA for the CDR3: TGTGCCAGCAGCGTAGACCAGGGGTTTGGAAACACCATATATTTT. The whole variable domain, filled in from reference TRBV9 and TRBJ1-3, reads DSGVTQTPKHLITATGQRVTLRCSPRSGDLSVYWYQQSLDQGLQFLIQYYNGEERAKGNILERFSAQQFPDLHSELNLSSLELGDSALYFCASSVDQGFGNTIYFGEGSWLTVV.

The CDR3: CASSQEGSFANTGELFF. The CDR3 nucleotides are TGCGCCAGCAGCCAAGAGGGGAGTTTTGCGAACACCGGGGAGCTGTTTTTT. The chain couples TRBV4-3 to TRBJ2-2, with D maybe TRBD2 (5 bases). Germline CDR1 LGHNA, CDR2 YSLEER. Trimming pared 0 bases from V and 0 bases from J, leaving 11 bases between. The CDR3 contains 17 residues.

This chain joins TRBV2 and TRBJ2-1; D unresolved. This CDR3 is built from 13 residues. Germline V gives CDR1 SNHLY, CDR2 FYNNEI. V lost 2 bases and J lost 5, with 7 bases in between. As DNA, the CDR3 is TGTGCCAGCAGTGAAAACCCTGACAATGAGCAGTTCTTC. It encodes CASSENPDNEQFF.

The chain uses TRBV19 and TRBJ1-2, with D uncertain. This CDR3 region has 15 residues. Trimming left V 3 bases short and J 5 bases short, with 16 bases between. Germline assignment: CDR1 LNHDA and CDR2 SQIVND (reference sequence). CDR3 in DNA: TGTGCCAGTAGTATCGACCCCCTCTATGGGTATGGCTACACCTTC. Translation: CASSIDPLYGYGYTF.

This clone was detected only a few times. The rearrangement links TRBV10-2 to TRBJ2-7; D unclear. Trimming pared 0 bases from V and 5 bases from J, leaving 17 bases between. CDR1 and CDR2 from the germline V gene are WSHSY and SAAADI. This CDR3 spans 16 amino acids. The CDR3 loop reads CASSESVGVASDEQYF. The CDR3 DNA sequence: TGCGCCAGCAGTGAGTCGGTAGGAGTCGCGTCGGACGAGCAGTACTTC.

In its sample, this clone is medium-sized. V usage is TRBV6-5 and J usage is TRBJ1-6, with 8 bases identical to TRBD1. The germline gives CDR1 MNHEY, CDR2 SVGAGI. This CDR3 comprises 15 residues. V lost 0 bases, J lost 10 bases, and 5 bases stayed unmatched. DNA for the CDR3: TGTGCCAGCAGTTACTCGCAGGGGGCAAACTCACCCCTCCACTTT. This translates into CASSYSQGANSPLHF.

This chain uses TRBV9 with TRBJ1-6; 9 bases line up with TRBD1. Germline V gives CDR1 SGDLS, CDR2 YYNGEE. J gave up 7 bases and V 0 bases, and 2 bases lay outside the gene matches. This CDR3 is built from 15 residues. The CDR3 region is CASSVATGGNSPLHF. CDR3 coding DNA: TGTGCCAGCAGCGTAGCGACAGGGGGGAATTCACCCCTCCACTTT.

This sequence joins TRBV7-8 and TRBJ1-5, with no clear D. V shed 0 bases and J shed 4 bases, with 10 bases lying between them. Germline CDR1 is SGHVS and CDR2 is FQNEAQ. CDR3 length equals 15 residues. The CDR3 DNA follows: TGTGCCAGCAGCTTAGCGGATCTGGGTAATCAGCCCCAGCATTTT. Amino acid sequence: CASSLADLGNQPQHF.

The gene calls are TRBV27 and TRBJ1-1; 7 bases map to TRBD1. This CDR3 contains 13 residues. Germline CDR1 is MNHEY and CDR2 is SMNVEV (reference sequence). With 5 bases clipped from V and 7 bases from J, the junction kept 7 bases outside the gene matches. The CDR3 is CASSTTGVHEAFF. CDR3 sequence (DNA): TGTGCCAGCAGTACAACAGGGGTTCATGAAGCTTTCTTT.